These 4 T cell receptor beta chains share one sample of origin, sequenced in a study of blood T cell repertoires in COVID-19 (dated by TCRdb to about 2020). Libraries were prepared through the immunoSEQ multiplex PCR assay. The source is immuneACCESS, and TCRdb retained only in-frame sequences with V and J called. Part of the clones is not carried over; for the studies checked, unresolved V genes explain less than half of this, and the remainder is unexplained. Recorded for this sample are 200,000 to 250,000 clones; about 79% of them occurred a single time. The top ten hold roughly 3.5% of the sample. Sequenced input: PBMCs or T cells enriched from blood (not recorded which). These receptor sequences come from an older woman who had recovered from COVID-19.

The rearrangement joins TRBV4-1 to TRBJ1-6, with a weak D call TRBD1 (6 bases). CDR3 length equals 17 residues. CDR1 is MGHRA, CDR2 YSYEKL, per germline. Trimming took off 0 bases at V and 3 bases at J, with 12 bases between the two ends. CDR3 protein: CASSQEARTDYNSPLHF. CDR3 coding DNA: TGCGCCAGCAGCCAAGAGGCCCGGACAGACTATAATTCACCCCTCCACTTT.

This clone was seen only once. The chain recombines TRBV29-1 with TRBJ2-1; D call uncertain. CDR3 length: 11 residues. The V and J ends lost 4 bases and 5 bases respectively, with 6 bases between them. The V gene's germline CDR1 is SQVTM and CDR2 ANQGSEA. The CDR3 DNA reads TGCAGCGTTGGGGCAGACAATGAGCAGTTCTTC. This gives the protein CSVGADNEQFF.

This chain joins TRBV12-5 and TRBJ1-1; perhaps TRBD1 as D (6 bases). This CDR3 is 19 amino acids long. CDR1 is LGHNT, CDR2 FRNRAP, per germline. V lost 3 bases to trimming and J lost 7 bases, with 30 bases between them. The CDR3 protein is CASGFTRGLQTQPAVEAFF. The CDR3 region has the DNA TGTGCTAGTGGTTTTACCAGGGGACTACAAACCCAACCAGCGGTTGAAGCTTTCTTT.

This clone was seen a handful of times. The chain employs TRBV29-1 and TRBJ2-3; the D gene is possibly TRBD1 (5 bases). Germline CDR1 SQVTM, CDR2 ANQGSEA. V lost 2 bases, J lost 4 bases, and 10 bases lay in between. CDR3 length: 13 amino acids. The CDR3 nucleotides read TGCAGCGTTGAACAGGGTGGGGCAGATACGCAGTATTTT. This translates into CSVEQGGADTQYF.